The clone carrying this TCR beta chain was recorded many times. Profiled with immunoSEQ multiplex PCR; TCRdb holds only in-frame clones, not every one. The sample has over 250,000 clones, 83% seen once; the top ten hold 7.5% to 10%. This specimen belongs to a study of blood T cell repertoires in COVID-19. In the study overall: Collection of acute and convalescent COVID-19 samples took place in the United States, Italy and Spain.

This CDR3 has 14 residues. V lost 3 bases, J lost 5 bases, and 3 bases stayed unmatched. Germline lookup yields CDR1 MNHEY and CDR2 SMNVEV (reference sequence). The genes are TRBV27 and TRBJ2-1; 8 bases are a match to TRBD1. The sample was peripheral blood. The sequence came from a woman in her forties or fifties who had recovered from COVID-19. The CDR3 here is CASSLDRDHNEQFF. CDR3 DNA sequence: TGTGCCAGCAGTTTGGACAGGGACCACAATGAGCAGTTCTTC.